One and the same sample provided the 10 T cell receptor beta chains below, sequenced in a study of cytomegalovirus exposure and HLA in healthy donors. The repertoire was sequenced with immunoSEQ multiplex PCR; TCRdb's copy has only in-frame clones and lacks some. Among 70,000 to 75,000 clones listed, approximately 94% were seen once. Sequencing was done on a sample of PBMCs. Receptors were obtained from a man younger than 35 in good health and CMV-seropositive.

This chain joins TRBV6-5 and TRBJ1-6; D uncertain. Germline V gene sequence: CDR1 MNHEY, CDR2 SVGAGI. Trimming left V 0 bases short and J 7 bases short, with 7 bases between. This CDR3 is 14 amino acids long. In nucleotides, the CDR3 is TGTGCCAGCAGTTACTCGACGGGGAATTCACCCCTCCACTTT. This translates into CASSYSTGNSPLHF.

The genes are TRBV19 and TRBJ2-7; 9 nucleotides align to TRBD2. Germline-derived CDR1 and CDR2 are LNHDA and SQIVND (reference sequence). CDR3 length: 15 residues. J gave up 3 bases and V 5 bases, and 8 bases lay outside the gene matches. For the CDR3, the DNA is TGTGCCAGTAGTTCCAATGTAGCGGGGGACTACGAGCAGTACTTC. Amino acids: CASSSNVAGDYEQYF.

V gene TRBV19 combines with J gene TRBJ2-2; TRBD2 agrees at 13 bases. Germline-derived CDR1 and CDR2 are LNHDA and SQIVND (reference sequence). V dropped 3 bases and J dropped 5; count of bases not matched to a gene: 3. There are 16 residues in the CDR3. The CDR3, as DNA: TGTGCCAGTAGTATGACTAGCGGGGGGTATACCGGGGAGCTGTTTTTT. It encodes CASSMTSGGYTGELFF.

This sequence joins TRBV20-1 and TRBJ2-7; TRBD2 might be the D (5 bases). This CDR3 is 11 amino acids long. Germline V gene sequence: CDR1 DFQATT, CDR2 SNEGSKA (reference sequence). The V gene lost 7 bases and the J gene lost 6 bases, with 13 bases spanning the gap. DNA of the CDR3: TGCAGTGGTCGAGGGCTCGGCGAGCAGTACTTC. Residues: CSGRGLGEQYF.

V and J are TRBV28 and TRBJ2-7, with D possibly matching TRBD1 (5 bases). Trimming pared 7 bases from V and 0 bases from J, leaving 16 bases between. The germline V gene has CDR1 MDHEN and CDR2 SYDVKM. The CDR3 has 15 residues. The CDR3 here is CASTLSGHLSYEQYF. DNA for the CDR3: TGTGCCAGCACCCTTTCCGGACACCTCTCCTACGAGCAGTACTTC.

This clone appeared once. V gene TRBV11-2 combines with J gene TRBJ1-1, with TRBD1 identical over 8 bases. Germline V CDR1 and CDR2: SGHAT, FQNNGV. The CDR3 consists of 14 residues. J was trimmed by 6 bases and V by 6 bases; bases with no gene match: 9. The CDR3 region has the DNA TGTGCCAGCAGATCTACAGGGGGAACGTCTGAAGCTTTCTTT. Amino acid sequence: CASRSTGGTSEAFF.

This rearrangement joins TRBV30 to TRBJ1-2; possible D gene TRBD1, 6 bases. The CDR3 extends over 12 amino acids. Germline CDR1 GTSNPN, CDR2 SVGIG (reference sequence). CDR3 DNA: TGTGCGGGACGGGCCCCAGGGGACAGCTACACCTTC. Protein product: CAGRAPGDSYTF.

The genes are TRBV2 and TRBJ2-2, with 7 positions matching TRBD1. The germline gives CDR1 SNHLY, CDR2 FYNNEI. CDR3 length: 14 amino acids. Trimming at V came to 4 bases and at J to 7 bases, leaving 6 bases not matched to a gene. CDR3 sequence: CASSAGTEGGELFF. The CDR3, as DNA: TGTGCCAGCAGTGCTGGGACAGAGGGCGGGGAGCTGTTTTTT.

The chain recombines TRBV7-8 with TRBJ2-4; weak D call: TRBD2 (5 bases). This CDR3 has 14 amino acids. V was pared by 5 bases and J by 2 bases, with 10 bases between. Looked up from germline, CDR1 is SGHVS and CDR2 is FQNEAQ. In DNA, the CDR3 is TGTGCCAGCAGCATTAGCGAGACCAAAAACATTCAGTACTTC. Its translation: CASSISETKNIQYF. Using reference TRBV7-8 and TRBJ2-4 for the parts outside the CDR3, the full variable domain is GAGVSQSPRYKVAKRGQDVALRCDPISGHVSLFWYQQALGQGPEFLTYFQNEAQLDKSGLPSDRFFAERPEGSVSTLKIQRTQQEDSAVYLCASSISETKNIQYFGAGTRLSVL.

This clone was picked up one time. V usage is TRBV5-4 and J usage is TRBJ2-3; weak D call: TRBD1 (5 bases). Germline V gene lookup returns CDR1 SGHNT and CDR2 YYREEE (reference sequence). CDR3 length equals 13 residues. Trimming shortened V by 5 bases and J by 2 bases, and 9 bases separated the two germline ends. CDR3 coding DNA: TGTGCCAGCAGAACAGGCTACACAGATACGCAGTATTTT. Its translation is CASRTGYTDTQYF.